This TCR beta chain was sequenced during a study of T cells after yellow fever vaccination. Study conclusions and caveats: A weaker secondary response peaked on day 5, the primary on day 15. Abundant clonotypes (contaminants from the bulk population) could be present in FACS-sorted repertoires. Overlap between CD4 and CD8 compartments was detected for a small share of clonotypes.

Remarks on this clonotype: Antigen specificity is unknown.

This CDR3 region has 15 residues. V dropped 1 base and J dropped 1 base, with 8 bases sitting between them. TCR cDNA, made by 5'RACE template switching, carried an added universal primer site and UMIs. TCRdb re-analysed the 5' RACE reads in MiXCR, keeping a single row per CDR3 protein. The sample yields approximately 550,000 distinct CDR3 sequences, 15% to 20% seen once. The rearrangement joins TRBV12-3 or TRBV12-4 to TRBJ1-5; D not resolved. The clonotype originates from a man under 40 who received the YFV17D yellow fever vaccine. Source: PBMCs, taken 15 days after the yellow fever booster vaccination. The CDR3 is CASSLGDTSNQPQHF. In nucleotides, the CDR3 is TGTGCCAGCAGTTTAGGGGATACCAGCAATCAGCCCCAGCATTTT.